The text below deals with one T cell receptor (beta chain). The antigen remains unidentified. The data stem from a study of cytomegalovirus exposure and HLA in healthy donors. Study-level findings and limits: The authors enumerated under 200 TCR beta chains as linked to cytomegalovirus.

The study ran its PCR with 60 Vbeta and 13 Jbeta primers. TCRdb's copy holds only in-frame clones and misses some; the assay was immunoSEQ multiplex PCR. The sample lists almost 200,000 clones, around three quarters occurring once. The germline CDR1 and CDR2 sequences are ENHRY and SYGVKD. Trimming cost V 2 bases and J 4 bases, with 8 bases left between them. This CDR3 has 13 amino acids. The material sequenced was PBMCs. This receptor was taken from a man between 25 and 39 years old in good health and CMV-seronegative. The chain carries TRBV10-3 and TRBJ2-5, with D possibly TRBD1 on 5 matching bases. The CDR3 loop is CAISEMGRETQYF. Written as DNA, the CDR3 is TGTGCCATCAGTGAGATGGGGCGAGAGACCCAGTACTTC.